These 28 T cell receptor beta chains were sequenced from one sample in a study of T cells in Graves' hyperthyroidism and ophthalmopathy. Regions amplified from RNA transcripts were the TCR beta CDR3 regions. Initially, a first-round RT-PCR of the TCR CDR3 employed the HTBI primer set. TCRdb recomputed calls from the multiplex PCR reads with MiXCR, one row per CDR3 protein. This table holds some 600,000 distinct CDR3 sequences, around 13% found once. Material: blood. Receptor source: a woman younger than 45 with Graves' hyperthyroidism that later progressed to Graves' ophthalmopathy.

This clonotype was seen ten or more times. The V gene is TRBV6-1, the J gene TRBJ2-7, with D possibly TRBD2 on 6 matching bases. Trimming removed 10 bases at V and 6 bases at J, with 19 bases between. Germline V gives CDR1 MNHNS, CDR2 SASEGT. This CDR3 spans 13 amino acids. The CDR3 reads CATTLLARGEQYF. Here the CDR3 DNA reads TGTGCCACCACATTACTAGCACGAGGCGAGCAGTACTTC.

V and J are TRBV7-2 and TRBJ2-5, with D hard to call. Per germline, CDR1 SGHTA and CDR2 FQGNSA. V was clipped by 4 bases and J by 5 bases, with 5 bases between them. This CDR3 comprises 11 residues. The chain's CDR3 is CASSYNETQYF. The CDR3 bases are TGTGCCAGCAGCTATAACGAGACCCAGTACTTC.

A remark on this clonotype: Relative to the germline gene, one junction end is altered; a read error may explain this. The chain carries TRBV5-1 and TRBJ1-1, with D unclear. This CDR3 region has 14 residues. Germline V gene lookup returns CDR1 SGHRS and CDR2 YFSETQ. This chain's CDR3 is CASSLLTMNSEALF. CDR3 nucleotide sequence: TGCGCCAGCAGCTTGTTGACAATGAACAGTGAAGCTTTATTT.

This clonotype was counted between two and nine times. The rearrangement links TRBV5-1 to TRBJ1-1, with a tentative D call TRBD1 (6 bases). The CDR3 loop spans 13 amino acids. V was cut by 5 bases and J by 7 bases, with 15 bases left in between. CDR1 SGHRS and CDR2 YFSETQ come from the germline V gene. CDR3 in amino acids: CASRLEGGNEAFF. CDR3 DNA: TGCGCCAGCAGACTGGAGGGGGGGAATGAAGCTTTCTTT.

Turning to this clonotype: Its ends do not fully match the called genes, so a read error is possible. This chain connects TRBV11-2 to TRBJ1-2; 8 bases map to TRBD1. The CDR3 has 19 amino acids. The germline CDR1 and CDR2 sequences are SGHAT and FQNNGV. The CDR3 DNA is TGCGCCAGCAGCCAAGATTATATGCCAGGGGGCGCCTTTAACTATGGCTACACCTTC. This codes for CASSQDYMPGGAFNYGYTF.

A few counts support this clonotype. The rearrangement links TRBV19 to TRBJ1-2; D is perhaps TRBD1 (6 bases). V was clipped by 3 bases and J by 4 bases, with 18 bases between them. The CDR3 runs 16 residues. The germline CDR1 and CDR2 sequences are LNHDA and SQIVND (reference sequence). CDR3 sequence reads: CASSIPGGGLIYGYTF. The DNA for the CDR3 is TGTGCCAGTAGTATCCCCGGCGGGGGGCTTATCTATGGCTACACCTTC.

The rearrangement joins TRBV2 to TRBJ1-1; no definite D call. V shed 7 bases and J shed 1 base, with 13 bases lying between them. Germline V gene sequence: CDR1 SNHLY, CDR2 FYNNEI. This CDR3 comprises 14 residues. CDR3 DNA sequence: TGTGCCAGCACCGAGGAACACCGGAACACTGAAGCTTTCTTT. It specifies CASTEEHRNTEAFF.

The chain uses TRBV11-2 and TRBJ1-3; no definite D call. The CDR3 sequence is 14 residues long. V was cut by 2 bases and J by 0 bases, with 5 bases left in between. In germline, CDR1 is SGHAT, CDR2 FQNNGV. DNA of the CDR3: TGTGCCAGCAGCTTATTCCTCTCTGGAAACACCATATATTTT. It is translated as CASSLFLSGNTIYF.

In its sample, this clonotype was seen many times. The chain couples TRBV12-3 or TRBV12-4 to TRBJ2-2; no clear D. V was clipped by 7 bases and J by 1 base, with 19 bases between them. This CDR3 has 17 residues. The CDR3 protein is CASIPRAPSMNTGELFF. CDR3 DNA sequence: TGTGCCAGCATCCCTCGGGCACCAAGTATGAACACCGGGGAGCTGTTTTTT.

The chain is built from TRBV6-4 and TRBJ2-7, with TRBD2 as a possible D gene (5 bases). Trimming removed 4 bases at V and 5 bases at J, with 18 bases between. Germline V CDR1 and CDR2: MRHNA, SNTAGT. The CDR3 has 15 amino acids. CDR3 in DNA: TGTGCCAGCAGTGCCCTTCCGGGGTCCGGCGACGAGCAGTACTTC. Encoded protein: CASSALPGSGDEQYF.

This clonotype was detected only a few times. V is TRBV5-1 and J is TRBJ2-5; D gene uncertain. Germline V lookup: CDR1 SGHRS, CDR2 YFSETQ. Deletions cut 5 bases from V and 2 bases from J, with 16 bases between. The CDR3 has 15 amino acids. The CDR3 loop is CASRSTSAPQETQYF. The CDR3 region has the DNA TGCGCCAGCAGGTCAACCTCGGCTCCACAAGAGACCCAGTACTTC.

This clonotype was counted ten times or more. The gene calls are TRBV11-1 and TRBJ2-1, with 7 positions matching TRBD2. The CDR3 sequence is 14 residues long. The J segment lost 4 bases and the V segment lost 7 bases, leaving 7 bases of the junction unmatched. CDR1 and CDR2 from the germline V gene are SGHAT and FQDESV (reference sequence). The CDR3 here is CASTPSGYYNEQFF. The CDR3 nucleotides are TGTGCCAGCACTCCTAGCGGATATTACAATGAGCAGTTCTTC.

This clonotype showed up just a few times. The chain carries TRBV19 and TRBJ1-1; D not resolved. The CDR3 has 14 residues. CDR1 is LNHDA, CDR2 SQIVND, per germline (reference sequence). The V and J ends lost 1 base and 1 base respectively, with 7 bases between them. CDR3 sequence: CASSIGGSNTEAFF. CDR3 sequence (DNA): TGTGCCAGTAGTATAGGGGGTTCGAACACTGAAGCTTTCTTT.

This clonotype was seen many times. The CDR3 nucleotides read TGTGCCAGTAGTCTGGGACCTGGGGAGGAAAAACTGTTTTTT. It translates to CASSLGPGEEKLFF. The rearrangement uses TRBV19 and TRBJ1-4, with a possible D match to TRBD1 (5 bases). This CDR3 spans 14 amino acids. Trimming stripped 5 bases from V and 8 bases from J, with 15 bases between. Per germline, CDR1 LNHDA and CDR2 SQIVND (reference sequence).

This clonotype was found a few times. A read error is possible here, since a much larger clone lies one base away. The rearrangement joins TRBV27 to TRBJ2-1; TRBD1 matches at 10 bases. Germline loops: CDR1 MNHEY, CDR2 SMNVEV (reference sequence). This CDR3 region has 15 residues. Losses at the gene ends were 3 bases for V and 9 bases for J; bases not matched to a gene: 8. In DNA, the CDR3 is TGTGCCAGCAGTTTTCGGGACAGGGGAGTCCGTGAGCAGTTCTTC. It yields the protein CASSFRDRGVREQFF.

This clonotype was recorded many times. V usage is TRBV12-3 or TRBV12-4 and J usage is TRBJ2-7, with D maybe TRBD1 (6 bases). CDR3 length equals 14 residues. The germline V and J ends were trimmed by 7 bases and 6 bases, with 19 bases remaining between them. CDR3 sequence (DNA): TGTGCCAGCACCCGGCAGGGGACGTTAGGCGAGCAGTACTTC. This sequence encodes CASTRQGTLGEQYF.

V is TRBV19 and J is TRBJ1-4; TRBD1 is a possible D gene (6 bases). The CDR3 spans 18 residues. Germline CDR1 reads LNHDA; CDR2 reads SQIVND (reference sequence). Trimming pared 3 bases from V and 5 bases from J, leaving 22 bases between. CDR3 DNA: TGTGCCAGTAGTATTGGCCCGGGACAACTAGAGACGAATGAAAAACTGTTTTTT. Translation: CASSIGPGQLETNEKLFF.

This clonotype showed up many times. The chain links TRBV30 to TRBJ2-5, with 10 nucleotides matching TRBD1. V lost 2 bases and J lost 5; bases outside the gene matches: 5. This CDR3 comprises 14 residues. Germline V lookup: CDR1 GTSNPN, CDR2 SVGIG (reference sequence). CDR3 bases: TGTGCCTGGAGTACGACAGGGGGCCAGGAGACCCAGTACTTC. Translating gives CAWSTTGGQETQYF.

This clonotype was recorded at least ten times. The rearrangement links TRBV7-3 to TRBJ2-3; 9 positions match TRBD2. Germline V gene data show CDR1 as SGHTA and CDR2 as FQGTGA. The CDR3 is 15 residues long. Losses at the gene ends were 4 bases for V and 1 base for J; bases not matched to a gene: 3. The chain's CDR3 is CASSSVAGGTDTQYF. As DNA, the CDR3 is TGTGCCAGCAGCTCCGTAGCGGGAGGCACAGATACGCAGTATTTT.

This clonotype was detected many times. The chain couples TRBV20-1 to TRBJ2-7, with D perhaps matching TRBD1 (6 bases). Trimming shortened V by 6 bases and J by 2 bases, and 20 bases separated the two germline ends. Looked up from germline, CDR1 is DFQATT and CDR2 is SNEGSKA (reference sequence). This CDR3 spans 15 amino acids. CDR3 amino acids: CSAASHPGQPYEQYF. CDR3 nucleotide sequence: TGCAGTGCCGCCTCCCATCCGGGACAACCCTACGAGCAGTACTTC.

This clonotype showed up many times. DNA of the CDR3: TGTGCCAGCAGCTTAGATGCAGAGGAGACCCAGTACTTC. As protein: CASSLDAEETQYF. The chain links TRBV11-3 to TRBJ2-5; D unclear. CDR3 length: 13 amino acids. Looked up from germline, CDR1 is SGHNT and CDR2 is YENEEA. V lost 0 bases to trimming and J lost 5 bases, with 7 bases between them.

The V call is TRBV6-1, the J call TRBJ2-2; TRBD1 is a possible D gene (6 bases). V was clipped by 6 bases and J by 6 bases, with 11 bases between them. CDR3 length equals 13 residues. Germline lookup yields CDR1 MNHNS and CDR2 SASEGT. This CDR3 reads CASRQGRAGELFF. The CDR3 nucleotides read TGTGCCAGCAGGCAGGGGCGAGCCGGGGAGCTGTTTTTT.

This clonotype occurred once. The chain recombines TRBV11-2 with TRBJ2-1; 11 positions match TRBD2. CDR3 size: 14 residues. Germline CDR1 and CDR2: SGHAT and FQNNGV. V trimming: 5 bases; J trimming: 9 bases; junction bases outside the gene matches: 6. CDR3 in amino acids: CASSPTSGTLEQFF. The CDR3 DNA reads as TGTGCCAGCAGCCCGACTAGCGGGACTCTTGAGCAGTTCTTC.

For this clonotype: This clone may be a read error of a much larger clone one base away. The gene calls are TRBV30 and TRBJ2-7; D unclear. Germline V gene sequence: CDR1 GTSNPN, CDR2 SVGIG (reference sequence). Trimming shortened V by 5 bases and J by 10 bases, and 21 bases separated the two germline ends. The CDR3 totals 13 residues. Here the CDR3 DNA reads TGTGCCTGGGCCTCCTCTTCTAGGCTCGATCAGTACTTC. It yields the protein CAWASSSRLDQYF.

Concerning this clonotype: A single base separates this from a much larger clone, so it may be a read error. The chain carries TRBV5-5 and TRBJ2-3; D is possibly TRBD2 (6 bases). The V gene's germline CDR1 is SGHKS and CDR2 YYEKEE (reference sequence). The CDR3 loop spans 15 amino acids. The CDR3 protein is CASILWGGVPDTQYF. In DNA, the CDR3 is TGCGCCAGCATCTTGTGGGGAGGAGTACCAGATACGCAGTATTTT.

The chain is built from TRBV4-2 and TRBJ2-1; D unclear. Germline CDR1 and CDR2: LGHNA and YNFKEQ. CDR3 length equals 12 residues. Trimming removed 2 bases from V and 8 bases from J, with 7 bases in between. In DNA form, the CDR3 reads TGTGCCAGCAGCCAACTGTCAGATGAGCAGTTCTTC. Translation: CASSQLSDEQFF.

This clonotype was counted at least ten times. A clone one base away is much larger, so this may be a read error. CDR3 coding DNA: TGTGCCAGCAGCCAAGACAGGTACAATGAGCAGTTCTTC. Protein: CASSQDRYNEQFF. The J gene is TRBJ2-1, the V gene TRBV3-1; D uncertain. V shed 0 bases and J shed 4 bases, with 4 bases lying between them. CDR3 length: 13 residues. Per the germline V gene, CDR1 is LGHDT and CDR2 is YNNKEL (reference sequence).

This clonotype was observed many times. The chain carries TRBV7-2 and TRBJ2-1; TRBD2 agrees at 14 bases. The ends lost 1 base at V and 6 bases at J; junction bases unmatched: 8. The CDR3 runs 18 residues. Germline V CDR1 and CDR2: SGHTA, FQGNSA. The CDR3 protein is CASSLVGTSGRGSNEQFF. For the CDR3, the DNA is TGTGCCAGCAGCTTAGTAGGGACTAGCGGGAGAGGGTCCAATGAGCAGTTCTTC.